This T cell receptor (beta chain) was identified during a study of T cell responses to AZD1222 COVID-19 vaccine (dated by TCRdb to 2020 to 2022). Notes on the research overall: TCR sequencing was performed for roughly 240 trial participants, of whom around 210 were given two doses of AZD1222 and around 26 were given two doses of MenACWY control vaccine. Enrollment into the trials was organized by age into subgroups of 18-55, 56-69 and 70-plus years, and those subgroups contained roughly 150, 30 and 60 TCR-sequenced participants, respectively.

The CDR3 regions of human TCRbeta chains were analyzed by immunosequencing. The original pipeline was this. TCRs in the repertoires were matched against a reference library of SARS-CoV-2-specific TCRs that had been generated with the MIRA antigen-specificity platform. Breadth was defined as the fraction of unique TCRs that were SARS-CoV-2-associated, and depth was defined as the fraction of total T cells that were SARS-CoV-2-associated. Each spike-specific TCR was assigned to its reactive spike region and to a CD4 or CD8 class using the MIRA data. Log10-transformed breadth and depth values were compared by one-way ANOVA with Sidak's multiple comparisons tests. TCRdb limited this immuneACCESS table to in-frame rearrangements with V and J called. A share of clones is missing; checked studies link under half to unresolved V genes, and the rest is unexplained. That table gives V, J and clone size, and the DNA gave D and trimming. Recorded for this sample are fewer than 90,000 clones; more than 70% of them occurred a single time. The ten largest clonotypes hold 5.5% to 6% of the sample.

In the paper's terms, the time point label means: about 28 days (+/-7) after the second vaccine dose. AZD1222 recipients whose second dose came at about 4 weeks and those whose second dose came at about 12 weeks were combined into one group, since spike-specific TCR depth and breadth did not differ between the two schedules. Vaccinee samples came from UK trials COV001 and COV002, including a single-blind randomized controlled phase 2/3 trial of AZD1222 (ChAdOx1 nCoV-19) in healthy adults. Trial participant PBMC samples were collected at day 0 and day 28 after the second dose for TCRbeta chain sequencing. Points the paper makes about the study in general: Participants were mostly white British and included more females than males, and it was suggested by the authors that clonal diversity may have been underestimated. Conclusions about previously exposed vaccinees are limited because only 6 or 7 AZD1222 recipients were SARS-CoV-2 seropositive at baseline. CD4 TCRs associated with the vaccine covered the entire spike protein, and the dominant responses were in regions 160-218 and 743-854. In the small 56-69-year group, the increase in depth fell short of significance, most likely because of low power. After two AZD1222 doses, spike-specific TCR breadth and depth were significantly higher than at day 0 and than in MenACWY recipients. Reportedly, almost half of the unique spike-specific TCRs recognized epitopes lying outside the regions that are mutated in the B.1.351 and B.1.1.7 variants. Because no day 14 peak-response samples were available, repertoires were characterized only after the peak T cell response.

As to this clone: Its antigen target is currently unknown. One base away there is no much larger clone; base qualities are not given.

Sequenced here: peripheral blood, sampled 28 days after the second AZD1222 dose. This clonotype was sampled from an adult who received the AZD1222 COVID-19 vaccine.

The sequenced DNA: TGTGCCAGCAGCTTACGTCTGCGGGCTTACGAGCAGTACTTC. Its protein reads: CASSLRLRAYEQYF. This chain joins TRBV7-8 to TRBJ2-7; 5 matching bases give a weak D call of TRBD2. Relative to germline, V is 2 bases shorter and J is 4 bases shorter, with 12 bases between their ends. Measured from the cysteine to the phenylalanine, the CDR3 is 14 residues long. Just the 42-base CDR3 DNA is kept, in frame starting at base 1. CDR1 and CDR2 are read off the germline V gene as SGHVS and FQNEAQ.